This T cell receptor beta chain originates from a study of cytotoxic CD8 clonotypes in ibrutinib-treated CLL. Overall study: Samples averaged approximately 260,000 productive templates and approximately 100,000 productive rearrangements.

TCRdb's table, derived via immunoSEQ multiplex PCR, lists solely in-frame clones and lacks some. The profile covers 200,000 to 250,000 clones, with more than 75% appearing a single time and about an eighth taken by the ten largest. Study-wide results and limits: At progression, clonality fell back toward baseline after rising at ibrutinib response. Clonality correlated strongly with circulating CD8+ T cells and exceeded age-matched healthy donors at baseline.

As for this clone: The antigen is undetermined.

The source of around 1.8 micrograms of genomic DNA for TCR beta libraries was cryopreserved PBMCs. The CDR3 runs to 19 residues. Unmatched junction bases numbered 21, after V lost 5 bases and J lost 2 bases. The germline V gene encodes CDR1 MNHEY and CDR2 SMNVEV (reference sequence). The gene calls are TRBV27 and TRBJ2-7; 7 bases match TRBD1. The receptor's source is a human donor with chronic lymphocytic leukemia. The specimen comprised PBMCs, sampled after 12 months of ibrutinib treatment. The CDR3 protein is CASSPDRVVMDASTYEQYF. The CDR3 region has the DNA TGTGCCAGCAGTCCCGACAGGGTCGTTATGGATGCATCTACCTACGAGCAGTACTTC.